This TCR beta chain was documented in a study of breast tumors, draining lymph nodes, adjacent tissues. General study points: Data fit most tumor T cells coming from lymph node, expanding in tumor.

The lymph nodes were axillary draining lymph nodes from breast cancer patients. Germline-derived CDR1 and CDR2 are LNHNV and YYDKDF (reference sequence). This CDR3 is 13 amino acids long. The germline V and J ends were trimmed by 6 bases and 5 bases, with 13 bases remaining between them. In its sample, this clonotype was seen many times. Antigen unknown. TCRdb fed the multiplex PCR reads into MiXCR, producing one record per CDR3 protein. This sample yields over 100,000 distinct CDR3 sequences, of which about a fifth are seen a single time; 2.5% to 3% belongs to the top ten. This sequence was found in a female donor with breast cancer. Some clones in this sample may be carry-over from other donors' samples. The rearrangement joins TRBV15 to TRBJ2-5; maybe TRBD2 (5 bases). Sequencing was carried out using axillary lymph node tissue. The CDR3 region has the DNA TGTGCCACCAGACGAGAGGGCCGGGAGACCCAGTACTTC. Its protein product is CATRREGRETQYF.